This record concerns one TCR beta chain sequence. Its antigen is currently unknown. J gave up 1 base and V 0 bases, and 6 bases lay outside the gene matches. From germline, CDR1 is DFQATT and CDR2 SNEGSKA (reference sequence). The CDR3 runs to 15 residues. The data were obtained in a study of T-cell reconstitution after alpha-beta-depleted transplantation in children. The study's findings and limits: Reports say that about two months after transplant, the alpha-beta T cells came out of several hundred graft clones that had expanded. A year post-transplant, T-cell counts and diversity derived mostly from newly produced T cells.

TCRbeta library preparation incorporated unique molecular identifiers. TCRdb re-called the PCR reads through MiXCR, storing one row per CDR3 protein. The sample yields a few hundred thousand distinct CDR3 sequences, approximately 12% seen once. J is TRBJ2-7 and V is TRBV20-1, with 7 positions matching TRBD2. The source was PBMCs, mostly from graft donor cells, collected 360 days after TCRalphabeta/CD19-depleted stem cell transplant. This receptor was obtained from a male patient younger than 18 who had a stem cell transplant for acute myeloid leukemia, so the T cells may come from the graft donor. The CDR3 sequence is CSARDSGLPSYEQYF. CDR3 DNA sequence: TGCAGTGCTAGAGACTCGGGACTACCTTCCTACGAGCAGTACTTC.